This T cell receptor beta chain is from a study of T cells in tuberculosis. Chain pairing is unknown; alpha and beta were sequenced separately. Sequencing used immunoSEQ multiplex PCR; TCRdb keeps in-frame clones, though not all of them. Seen here are about 88,000 clones, approximately 91% observed once, and the top ten hold about 1.9%. The J segment lost 6 bases and the V segment lost 2 bases, leaving 1 base of the junction unmatched. The CDR3 totals 15 residues. Looked up from germline, CDR1 is MNHEY and CDR2 is SMNVEV (reference sequence). Cells were sorted from thawed PBMC rested overnight and stained with GMM-loaded CD1B tetramer, viability dye and anti-CD3. The CD1B tetramers carried C32 glucose monomycolate purified from Rhodococcus equi.

This chain links TRBV27 with TRBJ2-2; TRBD2 aligns across 12 bases. The sequencing sample was made of CD1b-GMM tetramer-negative cells sorted from PBMCs. The TCR originated in an adult woman with latent tuberculosis. The CDR3 DNA reads as TGTGCCAGCAGTTTACTAGCGGGGGGGCCCGGGGAGCTGTTTTTT. This translates into CASSLLAGGPGELFF.